The present entry profiles one T cell receptor (beta chain) with its context. This sample also contains other DNA sequences that code for the same CDR3. Assay used: immunoSEQ multiplex PCR; TCRdb lists only in-frame clones, some missing. Among roughly 410,000 clones listed, under 90% were seen once. These data originate in a study of Ad26.COV2.S vaccination and SARS-CoV-2 variants. Treatment in this sample: some 20 received Ad26.COV2.S at low or high dose, single or two shots; roughly five received placebo; per-sample allocation not given. Samples were taken on day 63 after the first vaccine or placebo injection. V was pared by 0 bases and J by 3 bases, with 4 bases between. This CDR3 contains 12 residues. Germline-derived CDR1 and CDR2 are SGDLS and YYNGEE.

This TCR was recovered from a person between 18 and 59 years old who received the Ad26.COV2.S COVID-19 vaccine or a placebo. Material: peripheral blood, obtained in a trial of Ad26.COV2.S vaccine versus placebo. The gene calls are TRBV9 and TRBJ2-7; D gene uncertain. Here the CDR3 DNA reads TGTGCCAGCAGCGTAGACGGCTACGAGCAGTACTTC. It encodes CASSVDGYEQYF.